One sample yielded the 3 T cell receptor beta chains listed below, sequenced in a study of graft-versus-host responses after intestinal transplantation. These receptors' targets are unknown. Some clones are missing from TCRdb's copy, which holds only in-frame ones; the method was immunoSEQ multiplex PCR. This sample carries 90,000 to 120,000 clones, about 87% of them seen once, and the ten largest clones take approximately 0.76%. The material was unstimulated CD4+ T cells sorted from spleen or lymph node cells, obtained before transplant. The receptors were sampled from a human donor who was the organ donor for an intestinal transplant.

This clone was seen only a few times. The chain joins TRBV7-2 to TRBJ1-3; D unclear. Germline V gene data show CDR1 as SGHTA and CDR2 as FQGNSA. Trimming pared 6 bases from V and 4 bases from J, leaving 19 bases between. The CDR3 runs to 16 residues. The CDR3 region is CASRPNTPGPGNTIYF. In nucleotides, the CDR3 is TGTGCCAGCAGACCCAACACACCAGGACCAGGAAACACCATATATTTT.

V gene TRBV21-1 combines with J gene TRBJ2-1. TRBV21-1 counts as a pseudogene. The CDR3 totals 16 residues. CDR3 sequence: CASSKGPSPFLHEQFF. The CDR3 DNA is TGTGCCAGCAGCAAAGGTCCCTCTCCCTTTTTGCATGAGCAGTTCTTC.

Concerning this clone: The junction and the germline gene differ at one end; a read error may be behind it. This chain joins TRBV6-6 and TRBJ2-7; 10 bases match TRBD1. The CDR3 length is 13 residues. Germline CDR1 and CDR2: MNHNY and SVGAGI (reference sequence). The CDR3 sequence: CASRDGDRGFLDF. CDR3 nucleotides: TGTGCCAGCAGAGACGGGGACAGGGGCTTTCTTGACTTC.